The following is a TCR beta chain sequence with its context. This sample stems from a study of PD-L1 blockade in urothelial cancer. Assay used: immunoSEQ multiplex PCR; TCRdb lists only in-frame clones, some missing. The table records 25,000 to 35,000 clones, over 70% of them present only once. Per the germline V gene, CDR1 is SGHRS and CDR2 is YFSETQ. V shed 0 bases and J shed 7 bases, with 10 bases lying between them. The CDR3 consists of 13 residues. The clonotype comes from a man aged 50-59 years with urothelial cancer. The chain recombines TRBV5-1 with TRBJ1-2, with D possibly being TRBD1 (5 bases). Here the sequenced sample was PBMCs, taken around atezolizumab (anti-PD-L1) treatment. CDR3 DNA: TGCGCCAGCAGCTTGGAAGGGGCTGCTGGCTACACCTTC. It yields the protein CASSLEGAAGYTF.